This T cell receptor (beta chain) was recovered during a study of radiotherapy plus CTLA-4 blockade in lung cancer (dated by TCRdb to between 2018 and 2020). About the full investigation: Among enrolled patients, roughly 17% had an objective response and roughly 31% reached disease control. Here is what the overall study found, with its caveats: After treatment with radiotherapy and ipilimumab, TCR clones that came from tumors expanded in the peripheral blood. Early dynamic changes in blood T cell clones, together with increased serum interferon-beta after radiation, were reported as the strongest predictors of response.

Libraries were constructed by the immunoSEQ multiplex PCR assay. In its TCRdb copy, this immuneACCESS table keeps in-frame sequences only and misses some clones. Where compared with another copy, unresolved V genes explain less than half of these, and the others have no known cause. Counted in this sample were 55,000 to 65,000 clones; 75% to 85% of them appeared once. Around 4% of the sample belongs to the ten largest clones. Focal radiation therapy combined with CTLA-4 blockade (ipilimumab) was tested in patients with chemo-refractory metastatic non-small-cell lung cancer. Worth noting for this clone: Its cognate antigen has yet to be identified. The sample holds no much larger clone one base away, and base qualities are not on file.

Germline trimming amounts to 4 bases on V and 4 bases on J, with 3 as the count of junction bases outside the gene matches. Measured from the cysteine to the phenylalanine, the CDR3 is 13 residues long. The sequence is cut down to CDR3 DNA, 39 bases in frame from base 1. The germline V gene sets CDR1 to SQVTM and CDR2 to ANQGSEA. The rearranged chain carries TRBV29-1 and TRBJ1-3, and 8 junctional nucleotides match TRBD1. This clonotype originated in a human donor with non-small cell lung cancer who had a partial response to radiotherapy plus ipilimumab. The sample here was peripheral blood, taken from a patient treated with radiotherapy plus ipilimumab. The sequence in DNA is TGCAGCGTTGCTGGACAGGGCGGAAACACCATATATTTT. This sequence encodes CSVAGQGGNTIYF.